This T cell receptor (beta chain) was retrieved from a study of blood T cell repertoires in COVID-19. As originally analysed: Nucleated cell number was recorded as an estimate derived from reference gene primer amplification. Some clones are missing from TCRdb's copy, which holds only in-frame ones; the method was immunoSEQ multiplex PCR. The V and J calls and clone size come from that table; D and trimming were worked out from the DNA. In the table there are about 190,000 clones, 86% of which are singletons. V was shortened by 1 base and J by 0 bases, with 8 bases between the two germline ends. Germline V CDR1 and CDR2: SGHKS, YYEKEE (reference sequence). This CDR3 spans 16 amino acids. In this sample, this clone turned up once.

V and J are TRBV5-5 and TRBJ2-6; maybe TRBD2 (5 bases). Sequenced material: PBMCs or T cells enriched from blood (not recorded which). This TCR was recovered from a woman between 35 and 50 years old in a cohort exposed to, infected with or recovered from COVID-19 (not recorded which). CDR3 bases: TGTGCCAGCAGCTTGTGGAGGAGCTCTGGGGCCAACGTCCTGACTTTC. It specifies CASSLWRSSGANVLTF.